The T cell receptor (beta chain) described here comes from a study of blood T cell repertoires in COVID-19. Background on the study: Sites in the United States, Italy and Spain provided acute and convalescent COVID-19 samples.

In the study's own analysis: It was from reference gene primer amplification that nucleated cell counts were estimated. The table came from immunoSEQ multiplex PCR; TCRdb's copy has only in-frame clones and leaves some out. V, J and clone size are those of that table, while D and trimming were read from the DNA. Counted here are roughly 190,000 clones, roughly four fifths occurring once; the ten biggest clones make up roughly 12%. CDR3 length: 14 amino acids. Unmatched junction bases numbered 8, after V lost 6 bases and J lost 8 bases. CDR1 and CDR2 from the germline V gene are LNHDA and SQIVND (reference sequence).

The receptor was isolated from a woman between 45 and 65 years old with acute or convalescent COVID-19. The chain is built from TRBV19 and TRBJ2-7; 12 bases are a match to TRBD1. Input material: peripheral blood. The CDR3 spells CASSAGTGGLQQYF. The CDR3 DNA sequence: TGTGCCAGTAGCGCCGGGACAGGGGGCCTCCAGCAGTACTTC.